The following is a T cell receptor beta chain sequence with its context. TCRdb's copy holds only in-frame clones and misses some; the assay was immunoSEQ multiplex PCR. The sample shows some 22,000 clones, 74% of them seen only once. Following autologous stem cell transplantation, relapse occurred in every patient, and exposure to brentuximab vedotin varied. This entry comes from a study of PD-1 blockade in classical Hodgkin lymphoma. The CDR3 consists of 15 residues. Per germline, CDR1 SEHNR and CDR2 FQNEAQ (reference sequence). Trimming at V came to 6 bases and at J to 3 bases, leaving 5 bases not matched to a gene.

This sample comprised peripheral blood mononuclear cells (PBMCs), obtained at baseline. This chain links TRBV7-9 with TRBJ2-2; TRBD1 matches 9 bases. The source of this sequence is a human donor with classical Hodgkin lymphoma. This CDR3 reads CASRAGTGYTGELFF. Here the CDR3 DNA reads TGTGCCAGCAGGGCCGGGACAGGGTACACCGGGGAGCTGTTTTTT. The whole variable domain, remainder taken from reference TRBV7-9 and TRBJ2-2, is DTGVSQNPRHKITKRGQNVTFRCDPISEHNRLYWYRQTLGQGPEFLTYFQNEAQLEKSRLLSDRFSAERPKGSFSTLEIQRTEQGDSAMYLCASRAGTGYTGELFFGEGSRLTVL.